The T cell receptor beta chain under discussion was sequenced for a study of blood T cell repertoires in COVID-19 (dated by TCRdb to the early 2020s). Turning to the overall study: Samples from collaborators originated in the United States, Italy and Spain and spanned both the acute and convalescent phases of COVID-19. The samples were drawn from the first 160 participants of the ongoing ImmuneRACE study and from over 950 subjects provided by 6 global collaborators. The dataset comprised deeply sampled blood TCRbeta repertoires from subjects exposed to, actively infected with, or recovered from COVID-19. Nearly every sample came with metadata listing a de-identified subject ID, COVID-19 status, age in years and sex. HLA class I and class II types, where available, came from metadata supplied by the sample provider rather than from assay-based typing. The prospective study material was composed of cDNA or gDNA derived from T cells, B-cell-depleted T cells, or PBMCs. The repertoires were released in a freely available public database intended as a resource for research on the immune response to SARS-CoV-2.

Concerning this clone: Its binding antigen is unknown. No base quality values were provided; no much bigger clone lies one nucleotide off.

General study outcomes and caveats: The amount of clinical and demographic metadata varied by source and participant and was provided uncurated.

Each collaborating institution followed its own protocols to collect whole blood in K2EDTA tubes. For TCRbeta analysis, collaborators shipped samples in one of three forms: frozen whole blood, isolated PBMCs, or DNA extracted from either of those sample types. TCRbeta CDR3 regions were amplified from genomic DNA by means of the immunoSEQ Assay, a bias-controlled multiplex PCR. The authors processed their data as follows. The number of nucleated cells in each sample was estimated from the amplification of reference gene primers within the assay. Sequence reads were collapsed and filtered to measure the absolute abundance of every unique TCRbeta CDR3 rearrangement. For each sample, productive Simpson clonality was calculated as the square root of Simpson's diversity index across productive rearrangements. TCRdb carries this immuneACCESS record with in-frame sequences only. Its versions omit some clonotypes, under half of them owing to an unresolved V gene in the studies checked, with the rest unexplained. V and J calls and clone size are copied from that table; D and trimming were computed from the DNA. For this sample the table gives approximately 100,000 clones, of which 80% to 90% were detected only once. Of the sample, about 32% is held by the ten largest clones.

V is pruned by 0 bases and J by 5 bases, leaving 7 bases of the junction without a gene match. The CDR3 contains 16 residues, cysteine and phenylalanine counted. The entry retains the CDR3 DNA only, 48 bases that are in frame from base 1. The germline V gene gives CDR1 as SGHTS and CDR2 as YDEGEE. This sequence was found in a woman aged 80 or over with acute or convalescent COVID-19. The rearranged segments are TRBV5-8 and TRBJ2-1; the junction holds 8 bases that match TRBD2. The sample taken for sequencing was peripheral blood. The nucleotides read TGTGCCAGCAGCTTGGGGGCGGGGGGCCCCAACAATGAGCAGTTCTTC. This codes for CASSLGAGGPNNEQFF. Supplemented by the reference TRBV5-8 and TRBJ2-1 proteins around the CDR3, the complete variable domain is EAGVTQSPTHLIKTRGQQATLRCSPISGHTSVYWYQQALGLGLQFLLWYDEGEERNRGNFPPRFSGRQFPNYSSELNVNALELEDSALYLCASSLGAGGPNNEQFFGPGTRLTVL.